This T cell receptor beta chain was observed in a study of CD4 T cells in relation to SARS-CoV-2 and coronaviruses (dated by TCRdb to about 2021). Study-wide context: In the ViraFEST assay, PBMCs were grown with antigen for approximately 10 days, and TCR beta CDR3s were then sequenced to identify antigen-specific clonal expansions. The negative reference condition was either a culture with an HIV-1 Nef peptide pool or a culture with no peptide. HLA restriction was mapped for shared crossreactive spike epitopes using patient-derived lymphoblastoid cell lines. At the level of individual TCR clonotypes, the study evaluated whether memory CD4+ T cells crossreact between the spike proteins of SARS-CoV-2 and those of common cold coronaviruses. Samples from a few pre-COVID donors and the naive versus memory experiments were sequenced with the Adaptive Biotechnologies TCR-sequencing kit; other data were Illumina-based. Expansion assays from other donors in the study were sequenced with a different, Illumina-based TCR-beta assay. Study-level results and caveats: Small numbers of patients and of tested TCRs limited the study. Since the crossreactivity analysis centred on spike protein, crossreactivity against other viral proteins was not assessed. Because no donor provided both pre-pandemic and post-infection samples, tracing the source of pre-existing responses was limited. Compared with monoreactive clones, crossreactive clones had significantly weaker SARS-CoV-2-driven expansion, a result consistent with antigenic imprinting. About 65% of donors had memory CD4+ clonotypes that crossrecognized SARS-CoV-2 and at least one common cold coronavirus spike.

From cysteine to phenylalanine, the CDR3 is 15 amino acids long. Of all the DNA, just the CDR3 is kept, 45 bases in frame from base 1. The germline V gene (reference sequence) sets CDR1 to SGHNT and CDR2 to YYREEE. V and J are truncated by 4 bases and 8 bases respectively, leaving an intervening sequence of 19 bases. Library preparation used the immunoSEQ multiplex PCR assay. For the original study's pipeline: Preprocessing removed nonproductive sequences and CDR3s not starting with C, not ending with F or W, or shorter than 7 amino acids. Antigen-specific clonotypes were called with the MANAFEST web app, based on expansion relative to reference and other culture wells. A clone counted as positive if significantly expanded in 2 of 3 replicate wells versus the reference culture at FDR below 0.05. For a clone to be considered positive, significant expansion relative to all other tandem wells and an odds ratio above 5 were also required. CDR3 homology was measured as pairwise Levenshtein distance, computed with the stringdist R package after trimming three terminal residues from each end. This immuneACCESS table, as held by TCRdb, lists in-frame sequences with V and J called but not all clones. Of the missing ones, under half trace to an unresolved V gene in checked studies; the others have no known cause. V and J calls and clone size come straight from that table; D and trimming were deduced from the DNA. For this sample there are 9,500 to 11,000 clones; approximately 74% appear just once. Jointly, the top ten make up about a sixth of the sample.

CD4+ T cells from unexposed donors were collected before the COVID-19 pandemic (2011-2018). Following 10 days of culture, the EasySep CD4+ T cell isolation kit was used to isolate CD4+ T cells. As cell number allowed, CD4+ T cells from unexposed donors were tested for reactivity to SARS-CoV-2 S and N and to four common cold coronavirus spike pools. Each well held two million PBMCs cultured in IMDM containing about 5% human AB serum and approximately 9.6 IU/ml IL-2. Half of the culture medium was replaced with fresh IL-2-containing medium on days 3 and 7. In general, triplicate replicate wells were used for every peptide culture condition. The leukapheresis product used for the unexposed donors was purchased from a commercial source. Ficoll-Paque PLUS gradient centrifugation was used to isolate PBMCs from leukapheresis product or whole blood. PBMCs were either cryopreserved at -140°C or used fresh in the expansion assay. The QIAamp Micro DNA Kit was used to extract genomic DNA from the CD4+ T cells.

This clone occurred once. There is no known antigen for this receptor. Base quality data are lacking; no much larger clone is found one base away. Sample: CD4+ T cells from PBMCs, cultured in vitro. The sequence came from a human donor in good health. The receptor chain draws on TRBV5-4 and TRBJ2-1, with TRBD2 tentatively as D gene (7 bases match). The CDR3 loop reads CASSRGGGGSDEQFF. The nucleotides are TGTGCCAGCAGCCGGGGAGGGGGGGGCTCGGATGAGCAGTTCTTC.